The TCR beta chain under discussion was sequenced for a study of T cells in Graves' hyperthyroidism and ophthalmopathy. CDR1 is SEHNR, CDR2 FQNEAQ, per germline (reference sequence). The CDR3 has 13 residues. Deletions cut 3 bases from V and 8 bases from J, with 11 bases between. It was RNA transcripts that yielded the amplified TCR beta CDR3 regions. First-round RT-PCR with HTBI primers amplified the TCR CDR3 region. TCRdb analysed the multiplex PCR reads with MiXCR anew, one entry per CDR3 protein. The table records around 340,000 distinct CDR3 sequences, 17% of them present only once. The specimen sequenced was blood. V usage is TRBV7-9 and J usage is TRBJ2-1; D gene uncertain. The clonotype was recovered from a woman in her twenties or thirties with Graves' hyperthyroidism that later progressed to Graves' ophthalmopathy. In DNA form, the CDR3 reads TGTGCCAGCAGCTTCGACTTTTCACATGAGCAGTTCTTC. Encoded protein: CASSFDFSHEQFF.